This T cell receptor beta chain was retrieved from a study of human T cells and chemical hapten exposure. TCRdb redid the calling of the RACE reads with MiXCR, one entry per CDR3 protein. In the table there are 85,000 or so distinct CDR3 sequences, roughly a tenth of which are singletons. Noted time point: patch test 1, 2 weeks after DPC sensitization. Treatment meaning: therapeutic diphenylcyclopropenone sensitization with weekly scalp DPC. This clonotype was observed at least ten times. The specimen was whole blood, collected in connection with sensitization to the hapten diphenylcyclopropenone (DPC). The sequence came from a woman in her 50s with alopecia areata. Some clones in this sample may be carry-over from other donors' samples.

CDR3 nucleotides: TGTGCCAGCAGCTTAGGCCGGTCATTCAATGAGCAGTTCTTC. Its protein is CASSLGRSFNEQFF. This rearrangement joins TRBV7-2 to TRBJ2-1; D gene unclear. Germline-derived CDR1 and CDR2 are SGHTA and FQGNSA. CDR3 length equals 14 residues. V was clipped by 1 base and J by 6 bases, with 10 bases between them.